The clone carrying this TCR beta chain showed up many times. Its antigen is not identified. This sample was included in a study of regulatory T cells in long-lasting Graves disease. Background on the study: Graves' patients diagnosed newly had used antithyroid drugs under 3 months. General observations from the study: Repertoires from persistent disease leaned toward TRBV28, TRBJ1-2 and TRBJ2-5.

V lost 5 bases and J 5 bases, leaving 10 bases between the germline ends. Looked up from germline, CDR1 is SEHNR and CDR2 is FQNEAQ (reference sequence). The CDR3 is made up of 13 amino acids. To make TCR beta libraries, researchers used iRepertoire HTBI primers and Arm-PCR of CDR3 regions. TCRdb re-called the multiplex PCR reads through MiXCR, storing one row per CDR3 protein. The table lists about 400,000 distinct CDR3 sequences, 15% to 18% of them singletons. Specified time point: newly diagnosed GD, antithyroid drugs for less than 3 months. Generation of the TCR library employed RNA extracted from PBMCs. Diagnosing Graves' disease relied on the American Thyroid Association guidelines. Around 9.1 milliliters of peripheral blood were drawn into EDTA tubes.

This sequence was found in a female donor with Graves disease. Sequenced material: peripheral blood mononuclear cells (PBMCs), taken at new diagnosis, from a patient treated with antithyroid drugs. The rearrangement joins TRBV7-9 to TRBJ2-1; D is ambiguous. CDR3 in amino acids: CASSHTIHNEQFF. The CDR3 DNA follows: TGTGCCAGCAGCCATACTATCCACAATGAGCAGTTCTTC.